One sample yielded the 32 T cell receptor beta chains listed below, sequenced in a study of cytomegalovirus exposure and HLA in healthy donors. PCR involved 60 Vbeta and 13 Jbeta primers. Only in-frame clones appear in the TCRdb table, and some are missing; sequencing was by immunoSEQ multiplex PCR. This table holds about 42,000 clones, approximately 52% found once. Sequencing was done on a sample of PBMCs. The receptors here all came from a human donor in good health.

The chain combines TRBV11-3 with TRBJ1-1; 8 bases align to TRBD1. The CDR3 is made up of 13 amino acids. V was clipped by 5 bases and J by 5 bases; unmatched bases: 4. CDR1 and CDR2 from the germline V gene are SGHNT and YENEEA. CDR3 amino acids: CASSAGGRTEAFF. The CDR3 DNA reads TGTGCCAGCAGCGCAGGGGGCCGGACTGAAGCTTTCTTT.

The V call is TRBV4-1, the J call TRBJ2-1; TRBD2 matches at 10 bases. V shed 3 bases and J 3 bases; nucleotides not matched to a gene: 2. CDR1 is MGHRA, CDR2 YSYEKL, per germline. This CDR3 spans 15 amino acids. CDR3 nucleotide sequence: TGCGCCAGCAGCCAGCTAGCGGGGGACTACAATGAGCAGTTCTTC. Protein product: CASSQLAGDYNEQFF.

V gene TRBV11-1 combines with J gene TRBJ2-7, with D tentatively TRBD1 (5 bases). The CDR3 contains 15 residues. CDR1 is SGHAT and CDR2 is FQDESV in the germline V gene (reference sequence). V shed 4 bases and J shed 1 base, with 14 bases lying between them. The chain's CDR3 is CASSYRQGGSYEQYF. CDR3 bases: TGTGCCAGCAGCTATCGGCAGGGCGGATCCTACGAGCAGTACTTC.

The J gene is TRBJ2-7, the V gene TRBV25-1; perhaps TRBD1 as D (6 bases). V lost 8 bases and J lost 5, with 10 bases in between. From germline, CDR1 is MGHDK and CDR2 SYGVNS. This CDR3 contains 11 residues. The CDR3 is CASAGAHEQYF. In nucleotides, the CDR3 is TGTGCCAGCGCAGGGGCCCACGAGCAGTACTTC.

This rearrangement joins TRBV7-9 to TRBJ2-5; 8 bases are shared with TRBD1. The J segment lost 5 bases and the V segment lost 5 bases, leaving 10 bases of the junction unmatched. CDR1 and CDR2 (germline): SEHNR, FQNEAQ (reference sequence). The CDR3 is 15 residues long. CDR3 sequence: CASSPGFNRGETQYF. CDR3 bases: TGTGCCAGCAGCCCTGGATTCAACAGGGGGGAGACCCAGTACTTC.

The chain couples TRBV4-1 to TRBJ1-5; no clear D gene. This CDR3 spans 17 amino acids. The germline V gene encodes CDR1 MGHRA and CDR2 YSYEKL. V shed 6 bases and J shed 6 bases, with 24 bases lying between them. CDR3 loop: CASSSTILTRLGQPQHF. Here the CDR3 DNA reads TGCGCCAGCAGTAGTACTATTCTGACCCGCCTCGGTCAGCCCCAGCATTTT.

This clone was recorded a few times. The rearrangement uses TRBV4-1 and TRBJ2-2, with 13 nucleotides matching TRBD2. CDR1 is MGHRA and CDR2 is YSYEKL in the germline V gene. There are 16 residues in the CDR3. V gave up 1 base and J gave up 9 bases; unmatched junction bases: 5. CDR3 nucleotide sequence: TGCGCCAGCAGCCAAGGCCCGGGACTAGCGGGATGGGAGCTGTTTTTT. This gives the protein CASSQGPGLAGWELFF.

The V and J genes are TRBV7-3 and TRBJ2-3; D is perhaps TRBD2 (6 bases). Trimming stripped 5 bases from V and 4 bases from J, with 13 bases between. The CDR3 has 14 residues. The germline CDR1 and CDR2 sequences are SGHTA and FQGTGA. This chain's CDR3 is CASSTQLASDTQYF. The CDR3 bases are TGTGCCAGCAGCACCCAACTAGCCTCAGATACGCAGTATTTT.

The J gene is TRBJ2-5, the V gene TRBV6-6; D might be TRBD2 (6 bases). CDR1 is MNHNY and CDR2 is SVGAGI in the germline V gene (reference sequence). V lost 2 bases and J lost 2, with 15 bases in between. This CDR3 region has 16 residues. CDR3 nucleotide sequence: TGTGCCAGCAGTTACAGACTAGGGAGGATTCAAGAGACCCAGTACTTC. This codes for CASSYRLGRIQETQYF.

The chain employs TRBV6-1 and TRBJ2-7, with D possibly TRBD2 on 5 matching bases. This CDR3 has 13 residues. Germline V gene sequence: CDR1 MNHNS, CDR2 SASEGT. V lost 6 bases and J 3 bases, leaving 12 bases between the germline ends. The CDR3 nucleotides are TGTGCCAGCAGCGAAAGAGGGAACTACGAGCAGTACTTC. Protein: CASSERGNYEQYF.

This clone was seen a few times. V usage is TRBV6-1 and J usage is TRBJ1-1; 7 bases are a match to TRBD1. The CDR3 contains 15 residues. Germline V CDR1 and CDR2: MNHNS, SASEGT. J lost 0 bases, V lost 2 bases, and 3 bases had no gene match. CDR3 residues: CASSERDSMNTEAFF. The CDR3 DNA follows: TGTGCCAGCAGTGAACGGGACAGCATGAACACTGAAGCTTTCTTT.

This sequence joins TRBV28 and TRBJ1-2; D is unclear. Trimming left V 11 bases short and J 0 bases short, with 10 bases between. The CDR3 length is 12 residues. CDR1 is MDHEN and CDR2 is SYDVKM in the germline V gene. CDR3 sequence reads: CAASDSNYGYTF. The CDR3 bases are TGTGCCGCGAGCGATTCTAACTATGGCTACACCTTC.

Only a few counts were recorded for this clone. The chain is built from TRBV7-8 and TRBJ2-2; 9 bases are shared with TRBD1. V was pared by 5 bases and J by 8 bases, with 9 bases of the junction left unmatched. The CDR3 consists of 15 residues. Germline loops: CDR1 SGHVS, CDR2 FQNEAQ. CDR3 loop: CASSGQGSPVGELFF. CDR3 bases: TGTGCCAGCAGCGGACAGGGGTCACCTGTGGGGGAGCTGTTTTTT.

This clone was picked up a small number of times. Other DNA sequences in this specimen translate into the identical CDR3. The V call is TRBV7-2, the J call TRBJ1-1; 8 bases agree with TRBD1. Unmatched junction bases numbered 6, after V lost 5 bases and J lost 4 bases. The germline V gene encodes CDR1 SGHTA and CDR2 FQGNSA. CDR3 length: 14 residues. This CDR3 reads CASSKQGDGTEAFF. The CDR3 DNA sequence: TGTGCCAGCAGCAAACAGGGGGATGGCACTGAAGCTTTCTTT.

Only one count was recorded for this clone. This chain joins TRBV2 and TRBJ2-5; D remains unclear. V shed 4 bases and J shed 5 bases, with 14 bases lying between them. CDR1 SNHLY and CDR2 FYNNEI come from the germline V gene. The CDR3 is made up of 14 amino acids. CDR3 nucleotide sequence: TGTGCCAGCAGTGTACGGCAGGTCCCGGAGACCCAGTACTTC. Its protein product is CASSVRQVPETQYF.

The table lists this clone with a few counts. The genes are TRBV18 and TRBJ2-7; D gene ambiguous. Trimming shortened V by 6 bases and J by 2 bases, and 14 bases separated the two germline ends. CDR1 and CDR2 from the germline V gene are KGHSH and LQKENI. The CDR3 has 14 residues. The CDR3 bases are TGTGCCAGCTCCCCGAAGAGCGAGGCCTACGAGCAGTACTTC. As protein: CASSPKSEAYEQYF. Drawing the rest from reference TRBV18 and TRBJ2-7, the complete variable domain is NAGVMQNPRHLVRRRGQEARLRCSPMKGHSHVYWYRQLPEEGLKFMVYLQKENIIDESGMPKERFSAEFPKEGPSILRIQQVVRGDSAAYFCASSPKSEAYEQYFGPGTRLTVT.

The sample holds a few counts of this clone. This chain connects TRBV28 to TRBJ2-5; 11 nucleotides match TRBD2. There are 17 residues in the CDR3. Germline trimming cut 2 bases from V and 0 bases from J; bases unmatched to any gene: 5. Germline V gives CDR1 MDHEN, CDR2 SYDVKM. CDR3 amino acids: CASSLLAGGPHQETQYF. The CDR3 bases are TGTGCCAGCAGTTTACTAGCGGGGGGACCACACCAAGAGACCCAGTACTTC.

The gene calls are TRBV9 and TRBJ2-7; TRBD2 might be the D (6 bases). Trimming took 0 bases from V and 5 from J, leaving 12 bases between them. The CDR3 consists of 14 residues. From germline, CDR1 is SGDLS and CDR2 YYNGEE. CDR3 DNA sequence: TGTGCCAGCAGCGTAGGGGGGGACTTAAACGAGCAGTACTTC. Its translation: CASSVGGDLNEQYF.

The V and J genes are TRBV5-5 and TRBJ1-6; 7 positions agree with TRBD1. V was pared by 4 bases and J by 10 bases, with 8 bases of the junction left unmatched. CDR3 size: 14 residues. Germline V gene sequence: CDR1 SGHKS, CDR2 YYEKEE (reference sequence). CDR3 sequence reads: CASSRDRDRSPLHF. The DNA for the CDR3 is TGTGCCAGCAGCCGAGACAGGGACCGGTCACCCCTCCACTTT.

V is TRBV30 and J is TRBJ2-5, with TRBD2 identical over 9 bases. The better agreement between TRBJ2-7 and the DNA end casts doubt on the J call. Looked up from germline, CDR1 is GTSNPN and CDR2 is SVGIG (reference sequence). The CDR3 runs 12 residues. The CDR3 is CARGGGLYEQYF. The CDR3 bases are TGTGCGCGCGGGGGGGGCCTCTACGAGCAGTACTTC.

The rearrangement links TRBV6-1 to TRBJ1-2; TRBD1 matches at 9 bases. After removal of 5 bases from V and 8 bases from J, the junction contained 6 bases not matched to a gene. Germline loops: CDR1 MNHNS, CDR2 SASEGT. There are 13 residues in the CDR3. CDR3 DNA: TGTGCCAGCAGTCTGTACAGGGGGCACGGCTACACCTTC. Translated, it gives CASSLYRGHGYTF.

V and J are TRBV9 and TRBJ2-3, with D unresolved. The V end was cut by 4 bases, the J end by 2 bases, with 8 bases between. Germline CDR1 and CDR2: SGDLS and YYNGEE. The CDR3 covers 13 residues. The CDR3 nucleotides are TGTGCCAGCAGCACAACCAACACAGATACGCAGTATTTT. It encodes CASSTTNTDTQYF. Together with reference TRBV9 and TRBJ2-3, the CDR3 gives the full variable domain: DSGVTQTPKHLITATGQRVTLRCSPRSGDLSVYWYQQSLDQGLQFLIQYYNGEERAKGNILERFSAQQFPDLHSELNLSSLELGDSALYFCASSTTNTDTQYFGPGTRLTVL.

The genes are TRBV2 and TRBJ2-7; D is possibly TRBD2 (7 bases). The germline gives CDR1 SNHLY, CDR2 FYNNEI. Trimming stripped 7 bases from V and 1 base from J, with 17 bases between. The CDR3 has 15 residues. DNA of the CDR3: TGTGCCAGCACTCCGGAAAGGGGGGGGTCCTACGAGCAGTACTTC. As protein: CASTPERGGSYEQYF.

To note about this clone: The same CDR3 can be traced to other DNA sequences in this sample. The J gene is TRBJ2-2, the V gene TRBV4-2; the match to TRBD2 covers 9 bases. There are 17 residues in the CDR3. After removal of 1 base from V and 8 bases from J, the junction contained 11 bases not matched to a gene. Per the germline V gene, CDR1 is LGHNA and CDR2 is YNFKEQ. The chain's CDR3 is CASSQGSGGGAPGELFF. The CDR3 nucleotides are TGTGCCAGCAGCCAAGGATCAGGCGGGGGGGCCCCGGGGGAGCTGTTTTTT.

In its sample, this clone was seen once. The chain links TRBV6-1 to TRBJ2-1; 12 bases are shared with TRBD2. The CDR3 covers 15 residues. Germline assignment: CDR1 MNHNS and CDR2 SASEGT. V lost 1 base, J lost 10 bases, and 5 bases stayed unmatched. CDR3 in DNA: TGTGCCAGCAGTGAAGAGGGACTAGCGGGTGAGGAGCAGTTCTTC. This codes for CASSEEGLAGEEQFF.

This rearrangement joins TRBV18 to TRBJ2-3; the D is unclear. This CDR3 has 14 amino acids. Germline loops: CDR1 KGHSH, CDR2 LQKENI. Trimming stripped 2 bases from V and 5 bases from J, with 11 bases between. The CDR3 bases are TGTGCCAGCTCACCAGCGAGTAGTCAAGATACGCAGTATTTT. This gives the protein CASSPASSQDTQYF.

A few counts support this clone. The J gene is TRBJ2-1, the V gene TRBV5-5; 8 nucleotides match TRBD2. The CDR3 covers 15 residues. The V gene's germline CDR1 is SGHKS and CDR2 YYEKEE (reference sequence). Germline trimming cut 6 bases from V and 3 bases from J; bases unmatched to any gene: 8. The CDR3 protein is CASKEIGTSYNEQFF. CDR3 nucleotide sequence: TGTGCCAGCAAGGAAATCGGGACTAGCTACAATGAGCAGTTCTTC.

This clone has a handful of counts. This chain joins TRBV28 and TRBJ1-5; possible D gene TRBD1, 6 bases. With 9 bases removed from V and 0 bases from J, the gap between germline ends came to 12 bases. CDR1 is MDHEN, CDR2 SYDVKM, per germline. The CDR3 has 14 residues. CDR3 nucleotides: TGTGCCAGGACGAGGACAGATAGCAATCAGCCCCAGCATTTT. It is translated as CARTRTDSNQPQHF.

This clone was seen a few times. The CDR3 protein is CASSQWRTGGSNTGELFF. In nucleotides, the CDR3 is TGCGCCAGCAGTCAATGGAGGACAGGGGGATCGAACACCGGGGAGCTGTTTTTT. The chain uses TRBV23-1 and TRBJ2-2; TRBD1 aligns across 10 bases. TRBV23-1 is sorted into the ORF group, with uncertain function. The CDR3 has 18 residues. V was pared by 1 base and J by 0 bases, with 5 bases of the junction left unmatched.

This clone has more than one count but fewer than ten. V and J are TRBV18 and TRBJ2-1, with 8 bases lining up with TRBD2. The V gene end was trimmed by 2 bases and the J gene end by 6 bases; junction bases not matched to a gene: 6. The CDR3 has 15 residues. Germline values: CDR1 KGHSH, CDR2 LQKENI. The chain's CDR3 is CASSPRDRGGNEQFF. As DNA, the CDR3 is TGTGCCAGCTCACCAAGGGATCGGGGGGGCAATGAGCAGTTCTTC.

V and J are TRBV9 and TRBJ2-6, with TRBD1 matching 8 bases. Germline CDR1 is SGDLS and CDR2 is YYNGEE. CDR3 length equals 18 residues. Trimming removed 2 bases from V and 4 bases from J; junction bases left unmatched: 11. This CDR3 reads CASSVPGTGPTGANVLTF. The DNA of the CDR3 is TGTGCCAGCAGCGTGCCTGGGACAGGCCCCACGGGGGCCAACGTCCTGACTTTC.

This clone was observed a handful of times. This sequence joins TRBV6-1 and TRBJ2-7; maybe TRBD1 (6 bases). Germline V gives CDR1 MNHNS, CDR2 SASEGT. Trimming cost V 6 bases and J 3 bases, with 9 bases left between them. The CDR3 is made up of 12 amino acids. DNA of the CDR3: TGTGCCAGCAGGAAGGACAGCTACGAGCAGTACTTC. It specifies CASRKDSYEQYF.